This TCR beta chain was recovered during a study of cytomegalovirus exposure and HLA in healthy donors. As to this clone: Its antigen is unknown.

Germline lookup yields CDR1 SGHRS and CDR2 YFSETQ. Trimming took 0 bases from V and 9 from J; bases not matched to a gene: 6. This CDR3 comprises 14 residues. Study-wide findings and caveats: Most TCR sequences were rare, but some public TCRs occurred in many donors. In vitro confirmation showed three CMV-associated chains to be CMV antigen specific. Later genetic work tied a missense DCLRE1C variant to beta-chain V and J trimming. Of the V segments, some could not be distinguished, including TRBV6-2 and TRBV6-3, and were excluded.

13 Jbeta primers and 60 Vbeta primers were used for the PCR. Sequencing was performed with immunoSEQ multiplex PCR; in TCRdb, only in-frame clones are kept and a portion is missing. The table has roughly 220,000 clones, 82% seen once; the top ten hold 2.7%. The chain has TRBV5-1 and TRBJ2-1; 7 bases are a match to TRBD2. The receptor comes from a woman in her thirties or forties in good health and CMV-seronegative. Sequenced input: PBMCs. CDR3 in amino acids: CASSLVAGVGEQFF. CDR3 DNA sequence: TGCGCCAGCAGCTTGGTTGCGGGAGTTGGTGAGCAGTTCTTC.